What follows are 21 T cell receptor beta chains derived from one specimen sequenced in a study of blood T cells in healthy people across ages. It was with a sample-barcoded 5' primer and a J-beta primer mix that a second PCR of roughly 7 to 11 cycles was run. TCRdb redid the calling of the 5' RACE reads with MiXCR, one entry per CDR3 protein. This table has about 970,000 distinct CDR3 sequences, roughly 51% appearing once. Specimen: blood. These receptors originate from a woman aged 55-70 years in good health.

J is TRBJ2-7 and V is TRBV20-1, with TRBD1 identical over 9 bases. The CDR3 is made up of 14 amino acids. The V gene's germline CDR1 is DFQATT and CDR2 SNEGSKA (reference sequence). Germline trimming cut 5 bases from V and 5 bases from J; bases unmatched to any gene: 10. This CDR3 reads CSAGTGTGNHEQYF. For the CDR3, the DNA is TGCAGTGCTGGAACCGGGACAGGGAACCACGAGCAGTACTTC.

The chain is built from TRBV7-2 and TRBJ1-5; 7 bases line up with TRBD1. The CDR3 runs to 15 residues. The germline gives CDR1 SGHTA, CDR2 FQGNSA. V shed 5 bases, J shed 4 bases, and the junction held 8 bases outside the gene matches. CDR3 loop: CASSGAGTANQPQHF. The CDR3 nucleotides read TGTGCCAGCAGCGGAGCGGGGACAGCTAATCAGCCCCAGCATTTT.

The table lists this clonotype with a few counts. The chain carries TRBV15 and TRBJ2-4; D is undetermined. In germline, CDR1 is LNHNV, CDR2 YYDKDF (reference sequence). The CDR3 is 16 amino acids. Trimming left V 3 bases short and J 2 bases short, with 14 bases between. The CDR3 loop reads CATSSEGRRTKNIQYF. In DNA, the CDR3 is TGTGCCACCAGCAGCGAAGGACGGCGTACCAAAAACATTCAGTACTTC.

The sample holds a few counts of this clonotype. The gene calls are TRBV28 and TRBJ1-4; TRBD1 is a possible D gene (5 bases). Germline CDR1 reads MDHEN; CDR2 reads SYDVKM. The CDR3 covers 14 residues. Trimming removed 5 bases from V and 7 bases from J, with 14 bases in between. This CDR3 reads CASSRQGFGEKLFF. Written as DNA, the CDR3 is TGTGCCAGCAGTCGCCAGGGATTTGGTGAAAAACTGTTTTTT.

The rearrangement joins TRBV20-1 to TRBJ2-2, with 14 bases fitting TRBD2. The CDR3 length is 16 residues. CDR1 DFQATT and CDR2 SNEGSKA come from the germline V gene (reference sequence). With V trimmed by 5 bases and J by 2 bases, 4 bases remained unmatched. The CDR3, as DNA: TGCAGTGCTGTGACTAGCGGGAGGGCAAACACCGGGGAGCTGTTTTTT. It is translated as CSAVTSGRANTGELFF.

This chain connects TRBV20-1 to TRBJ2-1, with 10 positions matching TRBD2. Germline V gene data show CDR1 as DFQATT and CDR2 as SNEGSKA (reference sequence). This CDR3 contains 15 residues. The trim removed 1 base at V and 4 bases at J, leaving 4 bases unmatched. The CDR3 coding sequence is TGCAGTGCTAGAGCGCTAGCGGGAGTATACAATGAGCAGTTCTTC. This encodes CSARALAGVYNEQFF.

V is TRBV30 and J is TRBJ2-7; 9 bases fit TRBD1. The CDR3 loop spans 14 amino acids. Per germline, CDR1 GTSNPN and CDR2 SVGIG (reference sequence). Trimming cost V 1 base and J 5 bases; bases outside gene matches: 6. The CDR3: CAWSAGTGHNEQYF. CDR3 nucleotides: TGTGCCTGGAGTGCGGGGACAGGGCATAACGAGCAGTACTTC.

The V call is TRBV10-3, the J call TRBJ1-1, with D maybe TRBD1 (6 bases). Trimming cost V 6 bases and J 5 bases, with 16 bases left between them. Germline V CDR1 and CDR2: ENHRY, SYGVKD. The CDR3 loop spans 14 amino acids. This CDR3 is CAIRKGVESTEAFF. CDR3 bases: TGTGCCATCAGGAAGGGGGTGGAATCGACTGAAGCTTTCTTT.

The chain joins TRBV27 to TRBJ2-7; the D gene could be TRBD1 or TRBD2 (5 bases each). The CDR3 contains 15 residues. CDR1 is MNHEY and CDR2 is SMNVEV in the germline V gene (reference sequence). V lost 2 bases, J lost 3 bases, and 14 bases lay in between. The CDR3 is CASSLGQGRVYEQYF. The CDR3 nucleotides are TGTGCCAGCAGTTTAGGGCAGGGACGGGTCTACGAGCAGTACTTC.

The sample holds a few counts of this clonotype. The chain has TRBV5-1 and TRBJ2-3, with 13 bases matching TRBD2. Trimming at V came to 0 bases and at J to 2 bases, leaving 3 bases not matched to a gene. There are 17 residues in the CDR3. Germline V CDR1 and CDR2: SGHRS, YFSETQ. DNA of the CDR3: TGCGCCAGCAGCTTGGAGGGACTAGCGGGGTCCACAGATACGCAGTATTTT. Protein product: CASSLEGLAGSTDTQYF.

The chain carries TRBV13 and TRBJ2-7, with a possible D match to TRBD2 (5 bases). Between the trimmed V and J ends, which lost 6 bases and 4 bases, there was a span of 16 bases. Germline V gene lookup returns CDR1 PRHDT and CDR2 FYEKMQ (reference sequence). The CDR3 totals 14 residues. This CDR3 reads CASSSPGEKYEQYF. Here the CDR3 DNA reads TGTGCCAGCAGTTCCCCTGGGGAGAAGTACGAGCAGTACTTC.

The rearrangement joins TRBV7-2 to TRBJ1-2, with D unresolved. V lost 1 base and J 3 bases, leaving 12 bases between the germline ends. CDR3 size: 15 residues. Germline V gives CDR1 SGHTA, CDR2 FQGNSA. CDR3: CASSLEPGMHYGYTF. DNA for the CDR3: TGTGCCAGCAGCTTAGAGCCCGGGATGCACTATGGCTACACCTTC.

This clonotype was seen a few times. The chain couples TRBV7-2 to TRBJ2-5; the D call may be TRBD1 or TRBD2 (5 bases each). The CDR3 spans 14 residues. Per the germline V gene, CDR1 is SGHTA and CDR2 is FQGNSA. V lost 8 bases and J lost 5, with 18 bases in between. DNA of the CDR3: TGTGCCAGCCAACCCCGGGGCACGTGGGAGACCCAGTACTTC. Its protein is CASQPRGTWETQYF.

The chain joins TRBV29-1 to TRBJ2-4, with a possible D match to TRBD1 (6 bases). The last part of the DNA fits TRBJ2-7 better; the J call may be wrong. The CDR3 has 14 amino acids. Germline CDR1 SQVTM, CDR2 ANQGSEA. The CDR3 nucleotides are TGCAGCGTTGAGGTGAAGGGACACGATTACGAGCAGTACTTC. Translation gives CSVEVKGHDYEQYF.

This chain connects TRBV10-3 to TRBJ1-2; no clear D. The CDR3 length is 13 residues. V lost 7 bases and J 8 bases, leaving 17 bases between the germline ends. In germline, CDR1 is ENHRY, CDR2 SYGVKD. DNA for the CDR3: TGTGCCATCACTCAACCGGGGAGGGAAGGCTACACCTTC. This translates into CAITQPGREGYTF.

This clonotype occurred once. The rearrangement links TRBV7-9 to TRBJ2-7; no clear D. Trimming removed 4 bases at V and 3 bases at J, with 13 bases between. This CDR3 is built from 14 residues. Germline values: CDR1 SEHNR, CDR2 FQNEAQ (reference sequence). CDR3 amino acids: CASSSHYESYEQYF. In nucleotides, the CDR3 is TGTGCCAGCAGCTCCCACTACGAAAGCTACGAGCAGTACTTC.

Only one count was recorded for this clonotype. The rearrangement links TRBV27 to TRBJ1-2; perhaps TRBD1 as D (5 bases). This CDR3 spans 15 amino acids. V was trimmed by 4 bases and J by 3 bases, leaving 15 bases between them. Germline V gene lookup returns CDR1 MNHEY and CDR2 SMNVEV (reference sequence). The CDR3 DNA reads TGTGCCAGCAGTTCGAGCCAGGGAATCGACTATGGCTACACCTTC. It is translated as CASSSSQGIDYGYTF.

V gene TRBV7-8 combines with J gene TRBJ2-7, with 7 positions matching TRBD1. In germline, CDR1 is SGHVS, CDR2 FQNEAQ. The ends lost 0 bases at V and 7 bases at J; junction bases unmatched: 3. The CDR3 extends over 13 amino acids. The CDR3 DNA reads as TGTGCCAGCAGCTTAGCGGGGGACAGAGAGCAGTACTTC. It yields the protein CASSLAGDREQYF.

The CDR3 sequence is CASSSHTGGGYTF. In DNA, the CDR3 is TGTGCCAGCAGCTCACATACAGGGGGCGGCTACACCTTC. The chain joins TRBV7-2 to TRBJ1-2, with 9 nucleotides matching TRBD1. Trimming cost V 4 bases and J 8 bases; bases outside gene matches: 5. The germline V gene has CDR1 SGHTA and CDR2 FQGNSA. The CDR3 contains 13 residues.

This clonotype occurred many times. The V gene is TRBV29-1, the J gene TRBJ2-6; D perhaps matches TRBD1 (6 bases). Between the trimmed V and J ends, which lost 6 bases and 2 bases, there was a span of 14 bases. Germline V gene lookup returns CDR1 SQVTM and CDR2 ANQGSEA. This CDR3 contains 15 residues. CDR3 nucleotide sequence: TGCAGCGTCAAGCCTCAGGGGCCTGGGGCCAACGTCCTGACTTTC. Translated: CSVKPQGPGANVLTF.

The table lists this clonotype with a few counts. Germline and junction disagree at one end, which may indicate a read error. The chain has TRBV28 and TRBJ2-1, with D possibly matching TRBD2 (6 bases). Germline loops: CDR1 MDHEN, CDR2 SYDVKM. The CDR3 has 13 residues. The CDR3 region has the DNA TGCGCCAGCAGCCCTCCCCGACTAGGTCGGCAGTTCTTC. Translation: CASSPPRLGRQFF.